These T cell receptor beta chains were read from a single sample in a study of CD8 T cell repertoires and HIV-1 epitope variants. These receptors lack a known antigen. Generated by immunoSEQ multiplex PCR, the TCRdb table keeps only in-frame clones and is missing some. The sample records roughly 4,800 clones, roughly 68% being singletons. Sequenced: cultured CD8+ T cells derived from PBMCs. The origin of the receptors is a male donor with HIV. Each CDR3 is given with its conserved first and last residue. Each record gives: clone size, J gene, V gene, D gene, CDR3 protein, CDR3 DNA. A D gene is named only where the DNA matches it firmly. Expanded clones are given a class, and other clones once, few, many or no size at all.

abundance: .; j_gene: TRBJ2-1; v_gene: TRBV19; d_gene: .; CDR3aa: CASSIGPSSYNEQFF; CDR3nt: TGTGCCAGTAGTATAGGACCGAGCTCCTACAATGAGCAGTTCTTC
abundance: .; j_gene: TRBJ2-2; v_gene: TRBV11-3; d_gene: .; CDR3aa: CASSLGLAGELFF; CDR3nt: TGTGCCAGCAGCTTAGGTCTCGCCGGGGAGCTGTTTTTT
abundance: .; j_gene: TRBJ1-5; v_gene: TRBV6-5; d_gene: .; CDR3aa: CACRSGGVQPQHF; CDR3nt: TGTGCCTGCCGTTCGGGGGGCGTACAGCCCCAGCATTTT
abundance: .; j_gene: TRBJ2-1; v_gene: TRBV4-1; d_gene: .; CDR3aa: CASSQASSYNEQFF; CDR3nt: TGCGCCAGCAGCCAAGCGAGCTCCTACAATGAGCAGTTCTTC
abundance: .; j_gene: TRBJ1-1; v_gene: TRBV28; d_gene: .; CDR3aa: CASSNTEAFF; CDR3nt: TGTGCCAGCTCGAACACTGAAGCTTTCTTT
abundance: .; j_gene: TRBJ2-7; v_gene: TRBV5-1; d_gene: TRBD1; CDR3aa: CASSLVGDSSYEQYF; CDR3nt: TGCGCCAGCAGCTTGGTCGGGGACAGCTCCTACGAGCAGTACTTC
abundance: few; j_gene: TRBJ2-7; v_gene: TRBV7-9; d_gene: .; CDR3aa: CASSLGEGSYEQYF; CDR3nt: TGTGCCAGCAGCTTAGGAGAAGGGTCCTACGAGCAGTACTTC
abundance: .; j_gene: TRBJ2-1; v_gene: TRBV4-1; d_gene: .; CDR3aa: CASSQDGRDSLF; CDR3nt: TGCGCCAGCAGCCAAGATGGCCGGGATTCGCTCTTC
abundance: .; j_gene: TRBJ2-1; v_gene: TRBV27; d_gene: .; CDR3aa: CASSLTLSSYNEQFF; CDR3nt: TGTGCCAGCAGTTTAACCTTGAGCTCCTACAATGAGCAGTTCTTC
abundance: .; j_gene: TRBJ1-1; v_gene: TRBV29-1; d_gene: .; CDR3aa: CSVEVSLAGAEAFF; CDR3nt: TGCAGCGTTGAGGTTTCTCTGGCTGGAGCTGAAGCTTTCTTT
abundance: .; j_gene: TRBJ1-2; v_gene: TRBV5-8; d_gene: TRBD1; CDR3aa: CASSLGDSVWGYTF; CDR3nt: TGTGCCAGCAGCTTGGGGGACAGCGTTTGGGGCTACACCTTC
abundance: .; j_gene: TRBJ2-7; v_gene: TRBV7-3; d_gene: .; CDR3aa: CASSLRAGEQYF; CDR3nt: TGTGCCAGCAGCTTACGAGCGGGCGAGCAGTACTTC
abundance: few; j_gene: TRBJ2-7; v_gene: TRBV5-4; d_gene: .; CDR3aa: CASSLDRYEQYF; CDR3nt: TGTGCCAGCAGCTTGGACCGCTACGAGCAGTACTTC
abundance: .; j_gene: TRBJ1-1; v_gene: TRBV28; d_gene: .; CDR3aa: CASARVGTEAFF; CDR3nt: TGTGCCAGCGCCAGGGTTGGGACTGAAGCTTTCTTT
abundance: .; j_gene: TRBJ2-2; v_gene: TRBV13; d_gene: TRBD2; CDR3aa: CASSFAAGANTGELFF; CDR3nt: TGTGCCAGCAGCTTTGCAGCGGGGGCAAACACCGGGGAGCTGTTTTTT
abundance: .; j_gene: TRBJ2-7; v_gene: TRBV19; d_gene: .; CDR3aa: CASSIRDGKYEQYF; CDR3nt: TGTGCCAGTAGTATCCGGGACGGAAAATACGAGCAGTACTTC
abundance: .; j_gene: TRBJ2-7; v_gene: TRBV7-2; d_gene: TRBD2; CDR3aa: CASSLDKLGGAEQYF; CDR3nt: TGTGCCAGCAGCTTAGATAAGCTCGGGGGGGCCGAGCAGTACTTC
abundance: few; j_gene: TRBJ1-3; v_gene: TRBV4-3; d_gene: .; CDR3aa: CASSQEEGLSGNTIYF; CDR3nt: TGCGCCAGCAGCCAAGAAGAGGGGCTCTCTGGAAACACCATATATTTT
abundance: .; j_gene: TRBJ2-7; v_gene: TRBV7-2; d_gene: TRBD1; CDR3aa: CASRPGTEYEQYF; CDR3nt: TGTGCCAGCAGACCCGGGACAGAATACGAGCAGTACTTC
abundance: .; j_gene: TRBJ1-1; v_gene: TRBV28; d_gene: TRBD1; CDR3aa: CASRDIGTAEAFF; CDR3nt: TGTGCCAGCAGGGATATTGGGACAGCAGAAGCTTTCTTT
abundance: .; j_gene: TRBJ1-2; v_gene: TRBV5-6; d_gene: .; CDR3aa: CASSSGVGLGYTF; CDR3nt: TGTGCCAGCAGCTCCGGAGTGGGGCTTGGCTACACCTTC
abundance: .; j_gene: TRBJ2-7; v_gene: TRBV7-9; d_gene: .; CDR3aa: CASSLRELYEQYF; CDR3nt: TGTGCCAGCAGCTTGAGGGAACTCTACGAGCAGTACTTC
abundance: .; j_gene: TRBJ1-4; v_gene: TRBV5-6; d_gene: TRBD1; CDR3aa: CASSSTTGQLYEKLFF; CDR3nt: TGTGCCAGCAGCAGTACTACGGGACAGCTTTATGAAAAACTGTTTTTT
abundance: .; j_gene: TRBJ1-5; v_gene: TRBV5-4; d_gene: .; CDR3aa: CASTARRRLAGTADQPQHF; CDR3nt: TGTGCCAGTACCGCCCGGCGGAGGCTGGCCGGGACTGCTGATCAGCCCCAGCATTTT
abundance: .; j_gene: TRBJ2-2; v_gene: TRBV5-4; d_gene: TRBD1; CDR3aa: CASSLGQGTGELFF; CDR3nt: TGTGCCAGCAGCTTGGGACAGGGAACCGGGGAGCTGTTTTTT
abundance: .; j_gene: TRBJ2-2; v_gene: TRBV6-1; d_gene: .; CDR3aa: CASMSSTGTGELFF; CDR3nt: TGTGCCAGCATGTCTAGTACTGGCACCGGGGAGCTGTTTTTT
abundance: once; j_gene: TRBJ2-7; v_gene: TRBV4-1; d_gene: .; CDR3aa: CASSQVGALDEQYF; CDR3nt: TGCGCCAGCAGCCAAGTTGGGGCGTTGGACGAGCAGTACTTC
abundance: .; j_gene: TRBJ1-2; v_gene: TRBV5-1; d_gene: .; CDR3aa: CASRDPAGYTF; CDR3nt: TGCGCCAGCAGGGACCCAGCGGGCTACACCTTC
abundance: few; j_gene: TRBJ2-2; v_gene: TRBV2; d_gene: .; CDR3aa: CASGPAPGELFF; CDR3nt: TGTGCCAGCGGCCCAGCGCCCGGGGAGCTGTTTTTT
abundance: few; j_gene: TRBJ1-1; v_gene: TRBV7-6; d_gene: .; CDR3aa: CASSLLPPNTEAFF; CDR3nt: TGTGCCAGCAGCTTACTCCCCCCGAACACTGAAGCTTTCTTT
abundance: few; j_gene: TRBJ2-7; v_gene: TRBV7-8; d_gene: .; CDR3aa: CASSPRAGHYEQYF; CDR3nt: TGTGCCAGCAGCCCAAGGGCGGGGCACTACGAGCAGTACTTC
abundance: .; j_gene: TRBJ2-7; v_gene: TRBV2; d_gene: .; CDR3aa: CASSDGASYEQYF; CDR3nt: TGTGCCAGCAGTGATGGGGCCTCCTACGAGCAGTACTTC
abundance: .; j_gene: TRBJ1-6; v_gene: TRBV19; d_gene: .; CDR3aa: CATLADGSSPLHF; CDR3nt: TGTGCCACCCTGGCAGACGGGAGTTCACCCCTCCACTTT
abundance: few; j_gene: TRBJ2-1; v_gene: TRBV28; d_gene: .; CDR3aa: CASSWGSVEQFF; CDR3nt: TGTGCCAGCAGTTGGGGTAGTGTTGAGCAGTTCTTC
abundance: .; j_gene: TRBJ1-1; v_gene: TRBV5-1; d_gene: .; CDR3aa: CASSFGPTGGTEAFF; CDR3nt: TGCGCCAGCAGTTTTGGGCCCACCGGAGGCACTGAAGCTTTCTTT
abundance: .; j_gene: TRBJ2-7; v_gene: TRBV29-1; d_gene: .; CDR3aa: CSVVTSSSYEQYF; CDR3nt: TGCAGCGTTGTTACTTCCAGCTCCTACGAGCAGTACTTC
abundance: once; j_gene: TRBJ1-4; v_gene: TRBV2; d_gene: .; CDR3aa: CASSELSPTNEKLFF; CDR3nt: TGTGCCAGCAGTGAACTATCACCCACTAATGAAAAACTGTTTTTT
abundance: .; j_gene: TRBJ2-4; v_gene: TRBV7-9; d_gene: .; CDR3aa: CASSPEGHGEAKNIQYF; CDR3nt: TGTGCCAGCAGCCCCGAGGGACACGGAGAAGCCAAAAACATTCAGTACTTC
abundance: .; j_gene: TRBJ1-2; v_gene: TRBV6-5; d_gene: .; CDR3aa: CASSYSGGSTGYTF; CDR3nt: TGTGCCAGCAGTTACTCTGGGGGGTCTACTGGCTACACCTTC
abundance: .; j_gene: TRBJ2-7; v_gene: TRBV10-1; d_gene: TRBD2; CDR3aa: CASSATGLALDEQYF; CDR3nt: TGCGCCAGCAGTGCCACCGGACTAGCTCTGGACGAGCAGTACTTC
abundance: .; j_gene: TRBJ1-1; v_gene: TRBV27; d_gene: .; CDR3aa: CASSLSGVATEAFF; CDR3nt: TGTGCCAGCAGTTTATCCGGTGTCGCCACTGAAGCTTTCTTT
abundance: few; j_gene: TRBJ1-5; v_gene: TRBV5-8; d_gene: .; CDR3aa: CASSLDPGYSNQPQHF; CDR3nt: TGTGCCAGCAGCTTGGATCCGGGGTATAGCAATCAGCCCCAGCATTTT
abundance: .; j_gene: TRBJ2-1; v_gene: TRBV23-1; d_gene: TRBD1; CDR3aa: CASSNPDRGQNEQFF; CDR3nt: TGCGCCAGCAGTAATCCGGACAGGGGGCAAAATGAGCAGTTCTTC
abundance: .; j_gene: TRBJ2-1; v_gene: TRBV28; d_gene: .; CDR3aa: CASSIFATGKDEQFF; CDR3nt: TGTGCCAGCAGCATTTTCGCAACAGGAAAGGATGAGCAGTTCTTC
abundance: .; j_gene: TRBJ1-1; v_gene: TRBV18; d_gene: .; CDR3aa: CASSPGRLEAFF; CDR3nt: TGTGCCAGCTCCCCTGGTCGACTTGAGGCTTTCTTT
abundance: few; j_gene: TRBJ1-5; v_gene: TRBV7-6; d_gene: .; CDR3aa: CASSPWGNQPQHF; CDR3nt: TGTGCCAGCTCCCCTTGGGGGAATCAGCCCCAGCATTTT
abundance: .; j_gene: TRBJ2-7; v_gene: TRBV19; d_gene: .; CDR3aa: CASSFLPGSNEQYF; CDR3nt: TGTGCCAGTAGTTTCCTCCCCGGATCGAACGAGCAGTACTTC
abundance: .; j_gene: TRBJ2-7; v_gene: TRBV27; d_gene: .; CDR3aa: CASSLAPAYEQYF; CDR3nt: TGTGCCAGCAGTTTAGCGCCGGCCTACGAGCAGTACTTC
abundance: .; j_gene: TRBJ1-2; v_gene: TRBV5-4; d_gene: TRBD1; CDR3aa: CASSLQGASGGYTF; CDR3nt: TGTGCCAGCAGCTTGCAGGGGGCGTCCGGGGGCTACACCTTC
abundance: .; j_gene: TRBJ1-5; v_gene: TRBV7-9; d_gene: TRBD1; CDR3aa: CASSLVQGDNQPQHF; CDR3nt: TGTGCCAGCAGCTTAGTACAGGGGGACAATCAGCCCCAGCATTTT
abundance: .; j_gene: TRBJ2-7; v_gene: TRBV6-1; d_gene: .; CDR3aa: CASSERDLNEQYF; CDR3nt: TGTGCCAGCAGTGAGAGGGATCTCAACGAGCAGTACTTC
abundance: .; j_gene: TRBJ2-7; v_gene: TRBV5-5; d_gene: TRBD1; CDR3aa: CASSPGTGAYEQYF; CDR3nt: TGTGCCAGCAGTCCTGGGACAGGGGCCTACGAGCAGTACTTC
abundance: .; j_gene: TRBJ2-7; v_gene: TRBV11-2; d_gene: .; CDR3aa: CASSLGQAAATYEQYF; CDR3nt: TGTGCCAGCAGCTTGGGCCAGGCGGCGGCCACCTACGAGCAGTACTTC
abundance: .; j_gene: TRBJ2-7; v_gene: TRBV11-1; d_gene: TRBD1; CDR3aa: CASSLQGAYEQYF; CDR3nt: TGTGCCAGCAGCTTACAGGGGGCCTACGAGCAGTACTTC
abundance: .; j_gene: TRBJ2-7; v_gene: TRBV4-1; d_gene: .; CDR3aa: CASSQDSGNAYEQYF; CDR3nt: TGCGCCAGCAGCCAAGATAGCGGTAACGCCTACGAGCAGTACTTC
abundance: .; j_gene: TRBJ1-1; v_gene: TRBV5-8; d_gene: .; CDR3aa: CASSSWTREAFF; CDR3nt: TGTGCCAGCAGCTCCTGGACTCGAGAAGCTTTCTTT
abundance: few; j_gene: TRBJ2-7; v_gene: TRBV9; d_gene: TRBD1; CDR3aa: CASSVSTGSYEQYF; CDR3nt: TGTGCCAGCAGCGTTTCGACAGGGTCCTACGAGCAGTACTTC
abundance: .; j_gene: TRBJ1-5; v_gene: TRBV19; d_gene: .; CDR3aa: CASSIGREPQHF; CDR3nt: TGTGCCAGTAGTATAGGCCGGGAGCCCCAGCATTTT
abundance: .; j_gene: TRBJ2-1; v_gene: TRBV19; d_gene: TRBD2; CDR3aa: CASSITGGSYNEQFF; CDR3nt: TGTGCCAGTAGTATTACGGGAGGCTCCTACAATGAGCAGTTCTTC